A selection of T cell receptor beta chains follows, all from one sample in a study of control samples from healthy donors and cancer patients. Profiled with immunoSEQ multiplex PCR; TCRdb holds only in-frame clones, not every one. The data contain roughly 450,000 clones, more than 80% of them seen just once; the ten biggest clones take up 5.5% to 8%. Sequencing was carried out using PBMCs. The receptors originated from a man aged 40-49 years with head and neck cancer. Each CDR3 is given with its conserved first and last residue. Fields, in order: clone size, J gene, D gene, V gene, CDR3 DNA, CDR3 protein. A D gene is named only where the DNA matches it firmly. For some rows the clone size is stated as once, few or many, or as a class when expanded; others skip it.

.,TRBJ2-3,TRBD2,TRBV5-1,TGCGCCAGCAGACCCTTAGCGGGAGTCTCAGATACGCAGTATTTT,CASRPLAGVSDTQYF
few,TRBJ2-7,TRBD1,TRBV3-1/TRBV3-2,TGTGCCAGCAGCCAAGGGTCAGCCGGTTACGGGACAGCTTTCTACGAGCAGTACTTC,CASSQGSAGYGTAFYEQYF
.,TRBJ2-5,.,TRBV6-1,TGTGCCAGCAGTGATTCACTTAGGGAGACCCAGTACTTC,CASSDSLRETQYF
.,TRBJ1-6,.,TRBV3-1/TRBV3-2,TGTGCCAGCAGCCAGGGTAGACAGTCACCCCTCCACTTT,CASSQGRQSPLHF
.,TRBJ1-6,TRBD1,TRBV28,TGTGCCAGCAGTTTGGGGGACAGTTTGAGCTCCTATAATTCACCCCTCCACTTT,CASSLGDSLSSYNSPLHF
few,TRBJ1-5,TRBD1,TRBV2,TGTGCCAGGGGGAGGGGGCAAGGCAATCAGCCCCAGCATTTT,CARGRGQGNQPQHF
.,TRBJ1-2,TRBD1,TRBV2,TGTGCCAGCAGCCCCGGACAGGGCTATGGCTACACCTTC,CASSPGQGYGYTF
.,TRBJ1-5,TRBD1,TRBV10-3,TGTGCCATCACCGCCCACAGGGGAGCAGGTATCGGGAGCAATCAGCCCCAGCATTTT,CAITAHRGAGIGSNQPQHF
.,TRBJ2-3,.,TRBV7-3,TGTGCCAGCAGCTTAGGCAGTTGGGCCACAGATACGCAGTATTTT,CASSLGSWATDTQYF
once,TRBJ2-5,.,TRBV20-1,TGCAGTGCTCCTCAAGAGACCCAGTACTTC,CSAPQETQYF
.,TRBJ2-7,.,TRBV5-5,TGTGCCAGCAGCTTGGCCCTGAACGAGCTCTACGAGCAGTACTTC,CASSLALNELYEQYF
.,TRBJ2-5,TRBD1,TRBV19,TGTGCCAGTAGTATCCGACAGGGGGCAGAGACCCAGTACTTC,CASSIRQGAETQYF
.,TRBJ2-2,.,TRBV5-1,TGCGCCAGCAGCTTGGCACAACCCCCCGGGGAGCTGTTTTTT,CASSLAQPPGELFF
.,TRBJ2-5,.,TRBV9,TGTGCCAGCAGCTCCCGGGGAGAGACCCAGTACTTC,CASSSRGETQYF
.,TRBJ1-3,.,TRBV5-4,TGTGCCAGCAGCTTTGCATCTGGAAACACCATATATTTT,CASSFASGNTIYF
.,TRBJ1-5,.,TRBV28,TGTGCCAGCAGATCCTGGACAAACAATCAGCCCCAGCATTTT,CASRSWTNNQPQHF
.,TRBJ1-5,.,TRBV16,TGTGCCAGCAGCCAATCCAGGGCGGGCAATCAGCCCCAGCATTTT,CASSQSRAGNQPQHF
.,TRBJ2-2,.,TRBV2,TGTGCCAGCAGTGTGGACAGAAAGGATTGGGACACCGGGGAGCTGTTTTTT,CASSVDRKDWDTGELFF
.,TRBJ2-5,.,TRBV3-1/TRBV3-2,TGTGCCAGCAGCCATGGTGCCAGGCAAGAGACCCAGTACTTC,CASSHGARQETQYF
.,TRBJ2-3,TRBD1,TRBV5-6,TGTGCCAGCAGCTTGGGTGGGACAGGATTTTGGTATTTT,CASSLGGTGFWYF
.,TRBJ1-1,.,TRBV28,TGTGCCAGCAGGGGTGATGGGACGAGCTTAGTAGCTTTCTTT,CASRGDGTSLVAFF
.,TRBJ1-6,.,TRBV6-5,TGTGCCAGCAAACGGACAGCGATGAATTCACCCCTCCACTTT,CASKRTAMNSPLHF
.,TRBJ2-1,.,TRBV15,TGTGCCACCCCTTGGACGTCGGCGGGCTCAAACAATGAGCAGTTCTTC,CATPWTSAGSNNEQFF
once,TRBJ1-6,.,TRBV6-5,TGTGCCAGCAGAGCGCAGGGTGGGAATTCACCCCTCCACTTT,CASRAQGGNSPLHF
.,TRBJ2-2,.,TRBV2,TGTGCCAGCACTGACCAGGGGTATGGGGAGCTGTTTTTT,CASTDQGYGELFF
.,TRBJ2-7,.,TRBV7-2,TGTGCCAGCAGCTTTGAGGTAGGGTACTACGAGCAGTACTTC,CASSFEVGYYEQYF
.,TRBJ2-5,.,TRBV3-1/TRBV3-2,TGTGCCAGCAGCCAATGGGCAGGAGAGACCCAGTACTTC,CASSQWAGETQYF
.,TRBJ2-6,.,TRBV9,TGTGCCAGCAGCGTAGTTTGGGATTTAGGTTCAGGGGCCAACGTCCTGACTTTC,CASSVVWDLGSGANVLTF
once,TRBJ2-1,.,TRBV5-1,TGCGCCAGCAGCTTGGGGGTGGAAAATGAGCAGTTCTTC,CASSLGVENEQFF
few,TRBJ2-7,TRBD1,TRBV27,TGTGCCACCGGACAGGGGGTAAGGGGATACGAGCAGTACTTC,CATGQGVRGYEQYF